The rows below give T cell receptor beta chains drawn from one sample of a study of blood T cell repertoires in COVID-19. Clones were read by immunoSEQ multiplex PCR, and TCRdb kept only the in-frame ones, dropping some. The sample carries 45,000 to 55,000 clones, 70% to 90% recorded once. Sequencing was carried out using peripheral blood. The receptors stem from a man aged 65 to 85 with active COVID-19. Both conserved end residues are part of each CDR3. A D gene is named only where the DNA matches it firmly. Clone size, where shown, is once, few, many, or a class for clones that have expanded.

>.|TRBV6-1|TRBJ1-1|.
TGTGCCAGCAGTGAAAACATCAAAACCACTGAAGCTTTCTTT
CASSENIKTTEAFF
>.|TRBV11-3|TRBJ1-6|.
TGTGCCAGCAGCCCTCGCCCCGACTATCCGACCCTCCACTTT
CASSPRPDYPTLHF
>TRBD1|TRBV11-3|TRBJ2-2|.
TGTGCCAGCAGCTTAGGGGACAGAACTCTATTCGCGAACACCGGGGAGCTGTTTTTT
CASSLGDRTLFANTGELFF
>.|TRBV7-8|TRBJ1-4|.
TGTGCCAGCAGCCCCCTCCCCCGTAAGAGGAGAACTAATGAAAAACTGTTTTTT
CASSPLPRKRRTNEKLFF
>.|TRBV11-3|TRBJ2-5|.
TGTGCCAGCAGCCCAAATATAGAAGAGACCCAGTACTTC
CASSPNIEETQYF
>.|TRBV11-2|TRBJ1-2|.
TGTGCCAGCAGCTTAGATAGGGCAGGGCATAATTATGGCTACACCTTC
CASSLDRAGHNYGYTF
>.|TRBV19|TRBJ2-1|.
TGTGCCAGTAGGGGTCTAGCCCCTAGCTCCTACAATGAGCAGTTCTTC
CASRGLAPSSYNEQFF
>TRBD1|TRBV6-2/TRBV6-3|TRBJ1-3|.
TGTGCCAGCAGTGCCCCCGGGACAGGGGCTGGAAACACCATATATTTT
CASSAPGTGAGNTIYF
>TRBD1|TRBV10-1|TRBJ1-3|few
TGCGCCAGCAGTGACGACAGGGTCACTTGGGCAGGAAACACCATATATTTT
CASSDDRVTWAGNTIYF
>TRBD1|TRBV19|TRBJ1-2|once
TGTGCCAGTAGCGCCGGGACAGGGGGAAACTATGGCTACACCTTC
CASSAGTGGNYGYTF
>TRBD1|TRBV6-1|TRBJ2-7|.
TGTGCCAGCAGTGAGCCGGGACAGGGAATGGGCGAGCAGTACTTC
CASSEPGQGMGEQYF
>.|TRBV18|TRBJ1-3|.
TGTGCCAGCTCACCGCAGGGCATTTCTGGAAACACCATATATTTT
CASSPQGISGNTIYF
>TRBD2|TRBV5-1|TRBJ2-3|.
TGCGCCAGCAGCTTGGCCGGACTAGCGTACACAGATACGCAGTATTTT
CASSLAGLAYTDTQYF
>.|TRBV7-6|TRBJ2-2|few
TGTGCCAGCAGCTACTACGGTTCCGGGGAGCTGTTTTTT
CASSYYGSGELFF
>.|TRBV4-2|TRBJ1-6|.
TGTGCCAGCAGCCAAGGAAATCGGGGGGCGAGAAATTCACCCCTCCACTTT
CASSQGNRGARNSPLHF
>TRBD1|TRBV7-2|TRBJ2-7|.
TGTGCCAGCAGCTTATCAGGGGGACCCTACGAGCAGTACTTC
CASSLSGGPYEQYF
>.|TRBV18|TRBJ2-3|.
TGTGCCAGCTCACCAGTAGGCCAGGTGGCAGATACGCAGTATTTT
CASSPVGQVADTQYF
>.|TRBV18|TRBJ1-2|.
TGTGCCAGCTCACCACTAGGGGTTAACTATGGCTACACCTTC
CASSPLGVNYGYTF
>TRBD1|TRBV19|TRBJ2-7|.
TGTGCCAGTAGTATGGACAGGGTAGGAAACGAGCAGTACTTC
CASSMDRVGNEQYF
>.|TRBV7-2|TRBJ1-2|.
TGTGCCAGCAGCTTACCAGGCTCTGACTATGGCTACACCTTC
CASSLPGSDYGYTF
>.|TRBV9|TRBJ2-3|once
TGTGCCAGCAGCGTAGAAGATCCGGTCACAGATACGCAGTATTTT
CASSVEDPVTDTQYF
>.|TRBV6-2/TRBV6-3|TRBJ1-1|.
TGTGCCAGCAGCTCAGGTAGGAACACTGAAGCTTTCTTT
CASSSGRNTEAFF
>.|TRBV7-9|TRBJ1-2|.
TGTGCCAGCAGCTTCGGACTCTATGGCTACACCTTC
CASSFGLYGYTF
>TRBD1|TRBV7-3|TRBJ2-7|.
TGTGCCAGCAGCTTAATTTCAGGGGGCCAGTACGAGCAGTACTTC
CASSLISGGQYEQYF
>.|TRBV11-2|TRBJ2-7|once
TGTGCCAGCAGTTCACAGCGGTCCTACGAGCAGTACTTC
CASSSQRSYEQYF
>TRBD2|TRBV19|TRBJ2-7|.
TGTGCCAGTCACGGGGGGGTTGCCTACGAGCAGTACTTC
CASHGGVAYEQYF
>TRBD1|TRBV5-1|TRBJ1-2|.
TGCGCCAGCAGCTTGGGGACAGGGGAGGGTGGCTACACCTTC
CASSLGTGEGGYTF
>TRBD1|TRBV6-2/TRBV6-3|TRBJ1-2|few
TGTGCCAGCAGTTACTACATTACTGGGGACAGGGGACCCAACTATGGCTACACCTTC
CASSYYITGDRGPNYGYTF
>.|TRBV11-1|TRBJ1-2|.
TGTGCCAGCACCGGAGATACGACAGGAGCTAACTATGGCTACACCTTC
CASTGDTTGANYGYTF
>.|TRBV5-1|TRBJ2-7|.
TGCGCCAGCAGACCCCAGGGAACCTACGAGCAGTACTTC
CASRPQGTYEQYF
>.|TRBV6-5|TRBJ2-7|.
TGTGCCAGCAGTTACACCGTGGGGGGGCCCTACGAGCAGTACTTC
CASSYTVGGPYEQYF
>TRBD1|TRBV28|TRBJ1-1|.
TGTGCCAGCAGCCCCGTAGGGGGCGCGAAAGAAGCTTTCTTT
CASSPVGGAKEAFF
>.|TRBV2|TRBJ2-7|.
TGTGCCAGCAGTGGACAGGACCGGGAGCAGTACTTC
CASSGQDREQYF